Listed below are T cell receptor beta chains from one sample, sequenced in a study of blood T cell repertoires in COVID-19. Some clones are missing from TCRdb's copy, which holds only in-frame ones; the method was immunoSEQ multiplex PCR. The sample yields around 130,000 clones, around nine tenths seen once. The sequenced sample was peripheral blood. The receptors come from a man in his 60s with COVID-19, enrolled during active disease. The CDR3 runs from the conserved cysteine through the conserved F or W. A D gene is named only where the DNA matches it firmly. Size tells how often a clone was seen (once, few, many) or the class of an expanded clone, and some rows leave it out.

>-|TRBJ1-1|-|TRBV5-1
CASSPTGNTEAFF
TGCGCCAGCAGTCCGACAGGAAACACTGAAGCTTTCTTT
>TRBD1|TRBJ1-4|-|TRBV6-5
CASSRDRGGEKLFF
TGTGCCAGCAGCCGGGACAGGGGAGGCGAAAAACTGTTTTTT
>TRBD2|TRBJ2-5|-|TRBV9
CASSLNLAGGAETQYF
TGTGCCAGCAGCCTCAATCTAGCGGGGGGAGCGGAGACCCAGTACTTC
>-|TRBJ2-1|once|TRBV30
CAWSVGSVEQFF
TGTGCCTGGAGTGTCGGTAGCGTTGAGCAGTTCTTC
>-|TRBJ1-5|-|TRBV19
CASSRDPEGQPQHF
TGTGCCAGTAGTAGGGACCCGGAGGGTCAGCCCCAGCATTTT
>-|TRBJ1-5|-|TRBV20-1
CSASSSGHLFNQPQHF
TGCAGTGCTAGTAGTTCGGGACACCTTTTCAATCAGCCCCAGCATTTT
>-|TRBJ2-7|few|TRBV11-2
CASSFGRVSYEQYF
TGTGCCAGCAGCTTCGGCCGGGTTTCCTACGAGCAGTACTTC
>-|TRBJ1-2|once|TRBV19
CASSPVRGAVYGYTF
TGTGCCAGTAGTCCCGTGCGGGGGGCGGTTTATGGCTACACCTTC
>-|TRBJ2-3|once|TRBV7-8
CASSQGRGDTQYF
TGTGCCAGCAGCCAAGGAAGAGGCGATACGCAGTATTTT
>-|TRBJ2-7|once|TRBV5-1
CASSPAGVLFYEQYF
TGCGCCAGCAGCCCTGCCGGAGTTTTATTCTACGAGCAGTACTTC
>-|TRBJ1-5|-|TRBV4-1
CASSQARSNQPQHF
TGCGCCAGCAGCCAAGCCCGTAGCAATCAGCCCCAGCATTTT
>TRBD2|TRBJ2-1|-|TRBV27
CASSLGRGSRNEQFF
TGTGCCAGCAGTTTAGGGCGCGGGAGCCGCAATGAGCAGTTCTTC
>TRBD1|TRBJ2-7|-|TRBV6-5
CASIAEGQGTYEQYF
TGTGCCAGCATCGCGGAGGGACAGGGTACCTACGAGCAGTACTTC
>-|TRBJ2-7|-|TRBV4-3
CASSLGTAAGEQYF
TGCGCCAGCAGCCTGGGGACAGCGGCGGGAGAGCAGTACTTC
>-|TRBJ1-2|-|TRBV3-1/TRBV3-2
CASADGTKVSGYTF
TGTGCCAGCGCCGACGGGACAAAGGTGTCTGGCTACACCTTC
>-|TRBJ1-6|-|TRBV2
CASSVGGSYNSPLHF
TGTGCCAGCAGTGTAGGAGGGTCCTATAATTCACCCCTCCACTTT